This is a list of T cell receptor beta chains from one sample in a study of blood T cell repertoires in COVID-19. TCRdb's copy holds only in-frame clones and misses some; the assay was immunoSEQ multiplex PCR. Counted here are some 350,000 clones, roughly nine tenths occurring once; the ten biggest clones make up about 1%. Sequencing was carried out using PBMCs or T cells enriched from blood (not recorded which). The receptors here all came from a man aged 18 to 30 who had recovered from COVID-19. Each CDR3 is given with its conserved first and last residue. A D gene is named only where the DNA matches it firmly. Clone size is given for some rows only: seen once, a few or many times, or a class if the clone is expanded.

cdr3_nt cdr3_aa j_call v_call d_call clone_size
TGTGCCAGCAGCTTAGCGACCGGATGGGAGGGAATACAAGAGACCCAGTACTTC CASSLATGWEGIQETQYF TRBJ2-5 TRBV7-2 TRBD2 once
TGTGCCAGCAGCTGGGGACAGGGAAAGGGGGAGCAGTACTTC CASSWGQGKGEQYF TRBJ2-7 TRBV7-2 TRBD1 -
TGTGCCAGCAGTTACCGCGCGTTCATAGGCTACACCTTC CASSYRAFIGYTF TRBJ1-2 TRBV6-5 - -
TGTGCCAGTAGTGAAGGACAAGCGAACACTGAAGCTTTCTTT CASSEGQANTEAFF TRBJ1-1 TRBV19 - once
TGTGCCTGGAGTGTACCGGGGGGCAATCAGCCCCAGCATTTT CAWSVPGGNQPQHF TRBJ1-5 TRBV30 - -
TGTGCCAGCAGCCCCCAGGGGGCCCAGTATAGCAATCAGCCCCAGCATTTT CASSPQGAQYSNQPQHF TRBJ1-5 TRBV7-2 TRBD1 -
TGCGCCAGCAGCCAGTTCCGGGACAGGGCCGGTGAGCAGTTCTTC CASSQFRDRAGEQFF TRBJ2-1 TRBV4-1 TRBD1 -
TGTGCCAGCAGTTCACATAGCGGGAGGGCGAAAGAGACCCAGTACTTC CASSSHSGRAKETQYF TRBJ2-5 TRBV7-9 TRBD2 -
TGTGCCAGCTCGAACCAGGCTAGCCCTAATCAGCCCCAGCATTTT CASSNQASPNQPQHF TRBJ1-5 TRBV18 - -
TGTGCCATCAGTCCAACAGGGGACAATGAGCAGTTCTTC CAISPTGDNEQFF TRBJ2-1 TRBV10-3 TRBD1 -
TGTGCCAGCAGCCCGGGACAGGGGGGCAATCAGCCCCAGCATTTT CASSPGQGGNQPQHF TRBJ1-5 TRBV9 TRBD1 -
TGTGCCAGCAGCGTAGTCGGGGAGGCTTCACCCCTCCACTTT CASSVVGEASPLHF TRBJ1-6 TRBV9 - -
TGTGCCAGCAGCTTAGCGGGGGGAATGGGCACAGATACGCAGTATTTT CASSLAGGMGTDTQYF TRBJ2-3 TRBV7-8 - once
TGTGCCAGCAGCTGGCAGAACACTGAAGCTTTCTTT CASSWQNTEAFF TRBJ1-1 TRBV7-9 - once
TGTGCCAGCTCTCTGGAAGGGGTATCTGGAAACACCATATATTTT CASSLEGVSGNTIYF TRBJ1-3 TRBV27 - -
TGTGCCAGCACCCCCGGCGGGGTAGCGGGCTGGAGGAATGAGCAGTTCTTC CASTPGGVAGWRNEQFF TRBJ2-1 TRBV4-2 TRBD2 -
TGTGCCAGCAGCCTCCCTGGGGCAGCTGGAGGCTACACCTTC CASSLPGAAGGYTF TRBJ1-2 TRBV14 - -
TGTGCCAGCAGCTTAGGACAGGGTGCAGAGACCCAGTACTTC CASSLGQGAETQYF TRBJ2-5 TRBV5-6 TRBD1 -
TGCGCCAGCAGCCAAGATCCAACAGGGTGGGGCAATGAGCAGTTCTTC CASSQDPTGWGNEQFF TRBJ2-1 TRBV4-3 - -
TGTGCCAGCAGTCGGACAGGCCAAGAGACCCAGTACTTC CASSRTGQETQYF TRBJ2-5 TRBV6-5 TRBD1 -
TGCAGCGTTGGGAGGGGCACTGAAGCTTTCTTT CSVGRGTEAFF TRBJ1-1 TRBV29-1 - -
TGTGCCTGTCAACCCCTTAGCGGGCTATACGAGCAGTACTTC CACQPLSGLYEQYF TRBJ2-7 TRBV30 TRBD2 -
TGTGCCAGCAGTTTTTTAGGTGGGCCCTACGAGCAGTACTTC CASSFLGGPYEQYF TRBJ2-7 TRBV27 - once
TGTGCCAGCAGTTACTCAATAGCGTCCGGGGGTGGTGGCTACACCTTC CASSYSIASGGGGYTF TRBJ1-2 TRBV6-5 - -
TGTGCCATCAGTGAGTCCACAGGCTTTAATGAAAAACTGTTTTTT CAISESTGFNEKLFF TRBJ1-4 TRBV10-3 - -
TGTGCCAGCAGTACCGACAGTACCAATCAGCCCCAGCATTTT CASSTDSTNQPQHF TRBJ1-5 TRBV28 - -
TGTGCCAGCAGTTACTCAGCCTATGGGAGCTACGAGCAGTACTTC CASSYSAYGSYEQYF TRBJ2-7 TRBV6-5 - many
TGTGCCAGCAGTTCGGGCTACGAGCAGTACTTC CASSSGYEQYF TRBJ2-7 TRBV28 - -
TGTGCCAGCAGCTCCGGACTAGCGGGGGAGACCCAGTACTTC CASSSGLAGETQYF TRBJ2-5 TRBV11-2 TRBD2 -
TGCGCCAGCAGCTTGGCCCCAGCGGGTCAAGAGACCCAGTACTTC CASSLAPAGQETQYF TRBJ2-5 TRBV5-1 - -
TGTGCCAGCAGCCGACAGGGGGCGCCGAGCACTGAAGCTTTCTTT CASSRQGAPSTEAFF TRBJ1-1 TRBV5-5 TRBD1 -
TGTGCCAGCAGTGAGAGACAGGGGAACACTGAAGCTTTCTTT CASSERQGNTEAFF TRBJ1-1 TRBV11-2 TRBD1 -
TGTGCCAGCAGCTTTGAGGGAAACTATGGCTACACCTTC CASSFEGNYGYTF TRBJ1-2 TRBV7-8 - -
TGCGCCACCAGACAGGGGGAGAACACTGAAGCTTTCTTT CATRQGENTEAFF TRBJ1-1 TRBV5-1 TRBD1 few
TGTGCCAGCAGCTTAGGACCGGGGGGCCTCACAGATACGCAGTATTTT CASSLGPGGLTDTQYF TRBJ2-3 TRBV7-2 - once
TGTGCCAGCAGCACACAGGGGGGTACTGAAGCTTTCTTT CASSTQGGTEAFF TRBJ1-1 TRBV7-9 TRBD1 -
TGTGCCAGCACCAGGGACAGGGGAGGCACTGAAGCTTTCTTT CASTRDRGGTEAFF TRBJ1-1 TRBV6-4 TRBD1 -
TGTGCCAGCAGGGGGGCAGCAACTAATGAAAAACTGTTTTTT CASRGAATNEKLFF TRBJ1-4 TRBV2 - -
TGTGCCAGCAGCCAAGATCGAAGCGGGAGGAGCGAGCAGTACTTC CASSQDRSGRSEQYF TRBJ2-7 TRBV4-2 TRBD2 -
TGTGCCAGCAGCCAAGAGCCAGAAACCTACGAGCAGTACTTC CASSQEPETYEQYF TRBJ2-7 TRBV3-1/TRBV3-2 - -
TGTGCCACCAGCAGGGGGGCAGGGGGCAAGGAGGCCAACGTCCTGACTTTC CATSRGAGGKEANVLTF TRBJ2-6 TRBV15 TRBD1 -
TGTGCCAGCAGCTTAGCTAGCGGGAGGAGAGGCTACAATGAGCAGTTCTTC CASSLASGRRGYNEQFF TRBJ2-1 TRBV7-9 TRBD2 -
TGTGCCAGCAGTTATCAGACCTACAATGAGCAGTTCTTC CASSYQTYNEQFF TRBJ2-1 TRBV6-5 - -
TGTGCCAGCAGCTTAGGGGGACTAGCGGGGGCCGATACGCAGTATTTT CASSLGGLAGADTQYF TRBJ2-3 TRBV7-9 TRBD2 -